This TCR beta chain emerged from a study of control samples from healthy donors and cancer patients. Libraries were prepared by immunoSEQ multiplex PCR; TCRdb keeps only in-frame clonotypes and omits some of them. This table holds about 53,000 clones, about nine tenths found once. Germline lookup yields CDR1 GTSNPN and CDR2 SVGIG (reference sequence). The CDR3 runs 14 residues. V gave up 5 bases and J gave up 4 bases; unmatched junction bases: 5. This sequence was found in a man in his 60s with head and neck cancer. Sequenced material: PBMCs. The genes are TRBV30 and TRBJ2-5; TRBD2 matches at 12 bases. The chain's CDR3 is CAWGPSGGGETQYF. CDR3 DNA: TGTGCCTGGGGACCTAGCGGGGGGGGAGAGACCCAGTACTTC.